This T cell receptor (beta chain) stems from a study of shared clonotypes between healthy human individuals. A note on this clone: What it binds is unknown.

Study results and caveats: The study found lower generation probabilities in non-shared clonotypes than in those shared by all four donors. Across subsets, estimated richness was generally greater for naive than for memory populations. Though the depth was large, rarefaction showed that sorted-subset sequencing was incomplete.

Produced via immunoSEQ multiplex PCR; TCRdb's table is partial and in-frame only. The repertoire includes 600,000 to 800,000 clones, roughly 72% of them detected once, and around 1.8% sits in the top ten. Donors, without exception, were Caucasian adults residing in Nashville, Tennessee. The CDR3 length is 13 residues. The germline V gene encodes CDR1 SGHDN and CDR2 FVKESK. V was trimmed by 0 bases and J by 3 bases, leaving 6 bases between them. This clonotype was sampled from a woman aged 30 to 39 in good health. V usage is TRBV14 and J usage is TRBJ2-7; the D is unclear. Sequencing used memory CD4+ T cells sorted from blood. Subset indicated: CD45RA-negative fraction. This chain's CDR3 is CASSQELYYEQYF. In DNA form, the CDR3 reads TGTGCCAGCAGCCAAGAGCTCTACTACGAGCAGTACTTC.